The rows below give T cell receptor beta chains drawn from one sample of a study of blood T cell repertoires in COVID-19. Profiling relied on immunoSEQ multiplex PCR, and the TCRdb table lists in-frame clones only, not all of them. The sample has 360,000 or so clones; nearly 90% are singletons. Sequenced sample: PBMCs or T cells enriched from blood (not recorded which). Receptors were obtained from a woman aged 25 to 45 who had recovered from COVID-19. Both conserved end residues are part of each CDR3. The order of the fields is V gene, clone size, D gene, J gene, CDR3 DNA, CDR3 protein. The D gene is left open where the match is weak. Clone size, where shown, is once, few, many, or a class for clones that have expanded.

TRBV4-2,-,-,TRBJ2-2,TGTGCCAGCAGCCAATTTAGGGGCAGGGTGGGAACCGGGGAGCTGTTTTTT,CASSQFRGRVGTGELFF
TRBV7-9,-,-,TRBJ1-4,TGTGCCAGCAGCTTACCGCCGCGGGGAGAAAAACTGTTTTTT,CASSLPPRGEKLFF
TRBV6-2/TRBV6-3,many,-,TRBJ2-7,TGTGCCAGCAGTTACGGGGGGGCCGCCTACGAGCAGTACTTC,CASSYGGAAYEQYF
TRBV6-1,once,-,TRBJ2-2,TGTGCCAGCAGTGAATCTGCAGGGGTAAACACCGGGGAGCTGTTTTTT,CASSESAGVNTGELFF
TRBV6-2/TRBV6-3,-,TRBD1,TRBJ1-1,TGTGCCAGCAGTCAACGGGACAGGGTTAACACTGAAGCTTTCTTT,CASSQRDRVNTEAFF
TRBV6-5,-,TRBD2,TRBJ2-1,TGTGCCAGCAGATCAGTAGCGGGAGGTGGCAATGAGCAGTTCTTC,CASRSVAGGGNEQFF
TRBV9,-,-,TRBJ1-1,TGTGCCAGCAGCGTAGCATTTTACACTGAAGCTTTCTTT,CASSVAFYTEAFF
TRBV2,-,-,TRBJ1-1,TGTGCCAGCAAGAGAGGTTTAACGGGCAGGGGAAACACTGAAGCTTTCTTT,CASKRGLTGRGNTEAFF
TRBV27,-,-,TRBJ1-4,TGTGCCAGCAGTTTCTTTGGGCGCCCAACTAATGAAAAACTGTTTTTT,CASSFFGRPTNEKLFF
TRBV5-1,-,TRBD1,TRBJ2-3,TGCGCCAGCAGCTTGACAGGGGGCTACACAGATACGCAGTATTTT,CASSLTGGYTDTQYF
TRBV29-1,-,-,TRBJ1-2,TGCAGCGTTGAAGATCGGGGAGGGATTGGTGGCTACACCTTC,CSVEDRGGIGGYTF
TRBV10-1,-,TRBD1,TRBJ2-7,TGCGCCAGCCCCCGGGACAGTTCCTACGAGCAGTACTTC,CASPRDSSYEQYF
TRBV27,-,-,TRBJ2-7,TGTGCCAGCCGAGAGGGTTGGGGAACCTACGAGCAGTACTTC,CASREGWGTYEQYF
TRBV3-1/TRBV3-2,-,-,TRBJ2-6,TGTGCCACTTCCCGAGGGTTAGTCTCTGGGGCCAACGTCCTGACTTTC,CATSRGLVSGANVLTF
TRBV3-1/TRBV3-2,-,-,TRBJ1-1,TGTGCCAGCAGCCCCGCGTGGTCTGAAGCTTTCTTT,CASSPAWSEAFF
TRBV5-4,-,-,TRBJ2-1,TGTGCCAGCAGCTTGGGGGGGGGCCACCCGAGCTCCTACAATGAGCAGTTCTTC,CASSLGGGHPSSYNEQFF
TRBV19,-,TRBD1,TRBJ1-6,TGTGCCAGTAATAAACAAGAGGGACAGGGTCTTTCACCCCTCCACTTT,CASNKQEGQGLSPLHF
TRBV28,-,TRBD1,TRBJ1-1,TGTGCCAGCAGTCCAAGGGACAGGGTGAACACTGAAGCTTTCTTT,CASSPRDRVNTEAFF
TRBV30,-,TRBD1,TRBJ1-4,TGTGCCTCGAGGGGGCAGTACCCTCGTAATGAAAAACTGTTTTTT,CASRGQYPRNEKLFF
TRBV3-1/TRBV3-2,-,TRBD1,TRBJ1-1,TGTGCCAGCAGCCAAGATCGAGGACAGGGGGAAGCTTTCTTT,CASSQDRGQGEAFF
TRBV19,-,TRBD1,TRBJ1-5,TGTGCCAGTAGTATCAGGGACAGGGGGCGTCCTCAGCCCCAGCATTTT,CASSIRDRGRPQPQHF
TRBV2,-,-,TRBJ1-2,TGTGCCAGCAGTGAAGCGTCGACAGTCCTCCTTGGCTACACCTTC,CASSEASTVLLGYTF
TRBV11-2,-,TRBD1,TRBJ2-2,TGTGCCAGCAGCCGGGGACAGGGAGGCACCGGGGAGCTGTTTTTT,CASSRGQGGTGELFF
TRBV3-1/TRBV3-2,-,TRBD1,TRBJ2-2,TGTGCCAGCAGCCAGACCTGGGACAGCAAGGCCGGGGAGCTGTTTTTT,CASSQTWDSKAGELFF
TRBV4-1,-,TRBD1,TRBJ1-5,TGCGCCAGCAGCCAGGCCGGGACAGGGTTTACGAACGGCAATCAGCCCCAGCATTTT,CASSQAGTGFTNGNQPQHF
TRBV5-4,-,-,TRBJ1-2,TGTGCCAGCAGCTTGGCCGCGGGGGAGGACTACACCTTC,CASSLAAGEDYTF
TRBV25-1,few,TRBD1,TRBJ2-5,TGTGCCAGCAGCGGGGACAGGGGACGCCAAGAGACCCAGTACTTC,CASSGDRGRQETQYF
TRBV7-2,-,TRBD2,TRBJ2-2,TGTGCCAGCAGCTTAGGTCCTAGCGGGACGTCCGGGGAGCTGTTTTTT,CASSLGPSGTSGELFF
TRBV19,-,TRBD1,TRBJ2-7,TGTGCCAGTAGGGACCGGGACAGGGCTTCAAAGGAGCAGTACTTC,CASRDRDRASKEQYF
TRBV14,once,-,TRBJ2-3,TGTGCCAGCAGCTCCACGGACTACCTCGCGCAGTATTTT,CASSSTDYLAQYF
TRBV9,-,-,TRBJ2-3,TGTGCCAGCAGCGTAGTGGGGGGGACAAGAGATACGCAGTATTTT,CASSVVGGTRDTQYF
TRBV4-3,-,TRBD1,TRBJ1-2,TGCGCCAGCAGCCAAGATTACCGGTCCGCAGGGGGCGGTTACGGCTACACCTTC,CASSQDYRSAGGGYGYTF
TRBV5-6,few,TRBD2,TRBJ2-7,TGTGCCAGCGCCCCAGCGGGGGGACCATACGAGCAGTACTTC,CASAPAGGPYEQYF
TRBV25-1,-,TRBD2,TRBJ2-1,TGTGCCAGCAGTGAACCCGGACTAGCGGGAGGGGATGAGCAGTTCTTC,CASSEPGLAGGDEQFF
TRBV27,once,TRBD1,TRBJ2-1,TGTGCCAGCAGTTTATCGCAAGGGGGCCCCTACAATGAGCAGTTCTTC,CASSLSQGGPYNEQFF
TRBV2,-,-,TRBJ1-4,TGTGCCAGCAGTGAACGGTCGGGTGGTAATGAAAAACTGTTTTTT,CASSERSGGNEKLFF
TRBV19,-,TRBD1,TRBJ1-1,TGTGCCAGTAGTGGCAGGGGGTCCGCGAACACTGAAGCTTTCTTT,CASSGRGSANTEAFF
TRBV15,-,TRBD1,TRBJ1-4,TGTGCCACCAGCAGAGAGGGTTCAAGACAGGGCGGAAAACTGTTTTTT,CATSREGSRQGGKLFF
TRBV4-2,-,TRBD1,TRBJ1-2,TGTGCCAGCAGCCAAGAGGGACAGGACTACTATGGCTACACCTTC,CASSQEGQDYYGYTF
TRBV24-1,-,-,TRBJ2-1,TGTGCCACCAGTGAGTATGAGGTGAGTGAGCAGTTCTTC,CATSEYEVSEQFF
TRBV25-1,-,TRBD1,TRBJ2-7,TGTGCCAGCAGTGAACCGGGACAGGCGGCATACGAGCAGTACTTC,CASSEPGQAAYEQYF
TRBV5-1,-,-,TRBJ1-1,TGCGCCAGCACCATTGGCCCCACGGGGACTGAAGCTTTCTTT,CASTIGPTGTEAFF
TRBV30,-,-,TRBJ2-1,TGTGCCTGGAGTGCAGCGGCATCCTTCCACAATGAGCAGTTCTTC,CAWSAAASFHNEQFF
TRBV18,-,-,TRBJ2-7,TGTGCCAGCTCACCAAATCGCGTAGGGGTAATCTCCTACGAGCAGTACTTC,CASSPNRVGVISYEQYF
TRBV21-1,-,-,TRBJ1-2,TGTGCCAGCACTTCGGCGGGCACATTTAACTATGGCTACACCTTC,CASTSAGTFNYGYTF
TRBV28,few,-,TRBJ2-5,TGTGCCAGCGAGGACTCTATCAAAGAGACCCAGTACTTC,CASEDSIKETQYF
TRBV9,-,TRBD1,TRBJ1-6,TGTGCCAGCAGCGAGGGACAGGGACCGAGCTCCTATAATTCACCCCTCCACTTT,CASSEGQGPSSYNSPLHF
TRBV21-1,-,-,TRBJ1-4,TGTGCCAGCAGCAATCGTACTAATGAAAAACTGTTTTTT,CASSNRTNEKLFF
TRBV4-2,-,TRBD1,TRBJ2-7,TGTGCCAGCAGCCGGAACCCGACAGGGGACGGCTACGAGCAGTACTTC,CASSRNPTGDGYEQYF
TRBV9,-,-,TRBJ1-1,TGTGCCAGCAGCCGTCAGGCCGGCGTGAACACTGAAGCTTTCTTT,CASSRQAGVNTEAFF
TRBV7-8,-,TRBD2,TRBJ2-3,TGTGCCAGCAGCAGATCTAGCGGGGGGGCTGGCACAGATACGCAGTATTTT,CASSRSSGGAGTDTQYF
TRBV6-5,-,TRBD1,TRBJ2-2,TGTGCCGCTAAAAGACAGGGGGCGGCCGGGGAGCTGTTTTTT,CAAKRQGAAGELFF
TRBV7-9,-,-,TRBJ2-5,TGTGCCAGCATTCCAGGGGGGTTAGAGACCCAGTACTTC,CASIPGGLETQYF
TRBV9,-,-,TRBJ2-1,TGTGCCAGCAGCGTATCTTGGGGCGAGCAGTTCTTC,CASSVSWGEQFF
TRBV6-2/TRBV6-3,few,-,TRBJ2-3,TGTGCCAGCAGCACCGGGGATAAGAGCACAGATACGCAGTATTTT,CASSTGDKSTDTQYF